A selection of T cell receptor beta chains follows, all from one sample in a study of T cells in tuberculosis. Clones were read by immunoSEQ multiplex PCR, and TCRdb kept only the in-frame ones, dropping some. The sample lists about 36,000 clones; 93% were seen once. The source material was PBMCs. These receptors were taken from a donor under 30 with latent tuberculosis or without tuberculosis infection. Each CDR3 is given with its conserved first and last residue. The D gene is left open where the match is weak. Where a row states a size, it is once, few, many or the class of an expanded clone; other rows omit it.

V,J,length,size,D,CDR3,DNA
TRBV4-1,TRBJ2-1,16,medium-sized,TRBD2,CASSHHTSGGADEQFF,TGCGCCAGCAGCCACCATACTAGCGGGGGGGCCGATGAGCAGTTCTTC
TRBV11-2,TRBJ2-3,16,-,TRBD2,CASSSRLAGGLDTQYF,TGTGCCAGCAGCTCGCGTCTAGCGGGGGGGTTGGATACGCAGTATTTT
TRBV27,TRBJ2-7,17,-,TRBD1,CASSGNRGIFADYEQYF,TGTGCCAGCAGTGGAAACAGGGGGATCTTTGCGGACTACGAGCAGTACTTC
TRBV4-2,TRBJ2-3,15,-,TRBD2,CASSPERGSTDTQYF,TGTGCCAGCAGCCCAGAGCGGGGAAGCACAGATACGCAGTATTTT
TRBV10-3,TRBJ1-1,15,-,-,CAISKKGLFYTEAFF,TGTGCCATCAGTAAGAAGGGACTCTTTTACACTGAAGCTTTCTTT
TRBV10-3,TRBJ1-2,11,-,TRBD1,CAISGQGAYTF,TGTGCCATCAGTGGCCAGGGGGCCTACACCTTC
TRBV6-1,TRBJ1-6,13,-,-,CASSGGLGSPLHF,TGTGCCAGCAGTGGGGGGCTGGGTTCACCCCTCCACTTT
TRBV10-3,TRBJ1-1,14,-,-,CAIWIGQGNTEAFF,TGTGCCATCTGGATAGGGCAGGGGAACACTGAAGCTTTCTTT
TRBV5-6,TRBJ1-2,17,-,-,CASSLFRDTLIGYGYTF,TGTGCCAGCAGCTTGTTCAGAGACACCTTAATCGGCTATGGCTACACCTTC
TRBV6-5,TRBJ1-2,11,-,-,CASSGGYGYTF,TGTGCCAGCAGCGGGGGGTATGGCTACACCTTC
TRBV2,TRBJ1-5,13,-,-,CASAKQDNQPQHF,TGTGCCAGCGCCAAACAGGATAATCAGCCCCAGCATTTT
TRBV6-1,TRBJ2-7,14,-,TRBD1,CASSGPGQGYEQYF,TGTGCCAGCAGTGGACCGGGACAGGGGTACGAGCAGTACTTC
TRBV18,TRBJ1-2,14,-,TRBD1,CASSPQGAGYGYTF,TGTGCCAGCTCACCCCAGGGGGCAGGGTATGGCTACACCTTC
TRBV10-2,TRBJ2-1,16,-,-,CASSESLVAAYNEQFF,TGCGCCAGCAGTGAGTCTTTGGTAGCGGCCTACAATGAGCAGTTCTTC
TRBV5-5,TRBJ2-7,13,-,TRBD1,CASSFRQGYEQYF,TGTGCCAGCAGCTTTCGACAGGGCTACGAGCAGTACTTC
TRBV6-1,TRBJ1-6,14,once,-,CASIPGPYNSPLHF,TGTGCCAGCATCCCGGGTCCCTATAATTCACCCCTCCACTTT
TRBV30,TRBJ2-6,17,-,-,CAWSRSWELSGANVLTF,TGTGCCTGGAGTAGAAGTTGGGAGCTCTCTGGGGCCAACGTCCTGACTTTC
TRBV9,TRBJ2-3,15,-,TRBD2,CASSGVGGTTDTQYF,TGTGCCAGCAGCGGTGTCGGGGGGACCACAGATACGCAGTATTTT
TRBV19,TRBJ1-5,17,once,-,CASSPHMWDNSNQPQHF,TGTGCCAGTAGTCCCCATATGTGGGACAATAGCAATCAGCCCCAGCATTTT
TRBV4-3,TRBJ1-1,15,once,-,CASSQDDSPYTEAFF,TGCGCCAGCAGCCAAGATGACAGTCCCTACACTGAAGCTTTCTTT
TRBV5-4,TRBJ2-3,14,-,-,CASSFPGSTDTQYF,TGTGCCAGCAGCTTCCCAGGGAGCACAGATACGCAGTATTTT
TRBV10-3,TRBJ1-2,15,-,-,CAISEPMGDTHGYTF,TGTGCCATCAGTGAGCCAATGGGGGACACCCATGGCTACACCTTC
TRBV2,TRBJ1-5,14,once,-,CASSVEVRNQPQHF,TGTGCCAGCAGTGTCGAGGTTCGCAATCAGCCCCAGCATTTT
TRBV7-8,TRBJ2-7,15,-,TRBD1,CASRRERDRAYEQYF,TGTGCCAGCAGACGTGAAAGAGACAGGGCCTACGAGCAGTACTTC
TRBV5-1,TRBJ2-1,15,-,-,CASSELGLGRNEQFF,TGCGCCAGCAGCGAGCTAGGTCTAGGTCGGAATGAGCAGTTCTTC
TRBV5-4,TRBJ2-7,13,-,-,CASSRRLGDEQYF,TGTGCCAGCAGCCGCCGATTGGGAGACGAGCAGTACTTC
TRBV23-1,TRBJ1-6,14,-,-,CASSSRSYNSPLHF,TGCGCCAGCAGTTCTAGATCGTATAATTCACCCCTCCACTTT
TRBV6-5,TRBJ1-2,13,-,TRBD1,CASSYGTGQSPFF,TGTGCCAGCAGTTACGGGACAGGACAATCCCCCTTCTTC
TRBV9,TRBJ2-1,18,-,-,CASSAPRRGVGSYNEQFF,TGTGCCAGCAGCGCCCCTCGGCGGGGCGTTGGGTCCTACAATGAGCAGTTCTTC
TRBV11-2,TRBJ1-2,15,-,TRBD1,CASSPDRGGNYGYTF,TGTGCCAGCAGCCCCGACAGGGGAGGTAACTATGGCTACACCTTC
TRBV15,TRBJ1-1,14,few,-,CATSRGGPNTEAFF,TGTGCCACCAGCAGAGGCGGCCCCAACACTGAAGCTTTCTTT
TRBV27,TRBJ1-4,15,-,TRBD1,CASSSPGQGRRKLFF,TGTGCCAGCAGTTCCCCGGGACAGGGTCGCAGAAAACTGTTTTTT
TRBV10-3,TRBJ1-2,15,-,TRBD1,CAISASTDRAGGYTF,TGTGCCATCAGTGCCTCAACGGACAGGGCTGGTGGCTACACCTTC
TRBV14,TRBJ2-1,18,-,-,CASSQDIAWQGGSDEQFF,TGTGCCAGCAGCCAAGATATAGCCTGGCAGGGAGGCTCCGATGAGCAGTTCTTC
TRBV7-3,TRBJ1-2,14,-,-,CASSLDGAMDGYTF,TGTGCCAGCAGCTTAGACGGAGCAATGGATGGCTACACCTTC
TRBV19,TRBJ1-3,16,-,TRBD1,CASRRDREASGNTIYF,TGTGCCAGTAGGCGGGACAGGGAAGCATCTGGAAACACCATATATTTT
TRBV27,TRBJ1-1,13,-,-,CASSNIGRTEAFF,TGTGCCAGCAGTAATATAGGGAGGACTGAAGCTTTCTTT
TRBV19,TRBJ2-3,16,-,-,CASSSSRQLSTDTQYF,TGTGCCAGTAGTTCCAGCCGACAGTTAAGCACAGATACGCAGTATTTT
TRBV21-1,TRBJ2-7,14,once,-,CASIPGQIYYEQYF,TGTGCCAGCATCCCGGGACAGATATACTACGAGCAGTACTTC
TRBV6-1,TRBJ1-5,17,-,-,CASSEPSWQSPYQPQHF,TGTGCCAGCAGTGAACCCTCGTGGCAGTCCCCATATCAGCCCCAGCATTTT
TRBV19,TRBJ1-2,16,-,TRBD1,CASSSAGGIQDYGYTF,TGTGCCAGTAGTTCGGCAGGGGGGATTCAGGACTATGGCTACACCTTC
TRBV19,TRBJ1-5,14,-,-,CASRGIRGYQPQHF,TGTGCCAGTAGGGGGATCAGGGGCTATCAGCCCCAGCATTTT
TRBV4-1,TRBJ2-5,14,-,-,CASSQEEGWETQYF,TGCGCCAGCAGCCAAGAGGAGGGTTGGGAGACCCAGTACTTC
TRBV2,TRBJ2-7,15,-,TRBD1,CASRWGGQGSYEQYF,TGTGCCAGCAGATGGGGGGGACAGGGGAGTTACGAGCAGTACTTC
TRBV20-1,TRBJ1-5,9,-,-,CSAGQPQHF,TGCAGTGCGGGCCAGCCCCAGCATTTT
TRBV12-5,TRBJ1-5,18,-,-,CASGLVRFEDRGNQPQHF,TGTGCTAGTGGTTTGGTACGTTTCGAAGATCGCGGCAATCAGCCCCAGCATTTT
TRBV19,TRBJ1-2,14,-,-,CASIPSAGHPGYTF,TGTGCCAGTATCCCATCGGCAGGCCACCCTGGCTACACCTTC
TRBV5-4,TRBJ1-6,15,-,-,CASSYGTPNNSPLHF,TGTGCCAGCAGCTATGGGACACCGAATAATTCACCCCTCCACTTT
TRBV7-2,TRBJ1-2,18,-,TRBD1,CASSLVGKSGQGTYGYTF,TGTGCCAGCAGCTTAGTTGGAAAAAGTGGACAGGGAACCTATGGCTACACCTTC
TRBV6-4,TRBJ2-6,18,-,TRBD1,CASRDTGQPDSGANVLTF,TGTGCCAGCAGGGACACGGGACAGCCTGACTCTGGGGCCAACGTCCTGACTTTC
TRBV4-2,TRBJ2-7,15,-,TRBD2,CASSQGASGAGEQYF,TGTGCCAGCAGCCAAGGGGCTAGCGGGGCGGGCGAGCAGTACTTC
TRBV19,TRBJ1-5,12,few,-,CASNTGNQPQHF,TGTGCCAGTAATACAGGGAATCAGCCCCAGCATTTT
TRBV25-1,TRBJ2-3,15,-,-,CASRGQGRVPDTQYF,TGTGCCAGCAGGGGTCAGGGGAGGGTACCAGATACGCAGTATTTT
TRBV11-2,TRBJ1-2,15,-,TRBD1,CASSLEWTGKGGYTF,TGTGCCAGCAGCTTAGAGTGGACAGGGAAAGGTGGCTACACCTTC
TRBV15,TRBJ1-6,15,-,-,CATSAKGLGNSPLHF,TGTGCCACCAGCGCGAAGGGACTAGGTAATTCACCCCTCCACTTT